Described below is a single TCR beta chain sequence and its context. Its antigen is unknown. Subsets obtained from CD4+ cells comprised CD45RA+ naive and CD45RA-negative memory cells. The record originates from a study of shared clonotypes between healthy human individuals. Study-wide results and caveats: Naive subsets usually exceeded memory subsets in estimated richness. All-four-donor shared clonotypes had higher generation probabilities than non-shared clonotypes did.

Here immunoSEQ multiplex PCR was the method, and the copy in TCRdb shows in-frame clones only, minus some. The sample has roughly 1,500,000 clones; under 99% are singletons. Sequencing was carried out using naive CD4+ T cells sorted from blood. The subset here: CD45RA+ positively selected. The TCR comes from a man aged 25-45 years in good health.

The CDR3 region has the DNA TGTGCCAGCCGAGATATAGCGGGAGTGAGCACAGATACGCAGTATTTT. This gives the protein CASRDIAGVSTDTQYF. This sequence joins TRBV19 and TRBJ2-3, with 9 bases lining up with TRBD2. Losses at the gene ends were 9 bases for V and 0 bases for J; bases not matched to a gene: 10. Germline V gives CDR1 LNHDA, CDR2 SQIVND (reference sequence). The CDR3 is made up of 16 amino acids.